This TCR beta chain emerged from a study of blood T cell repertoires in COVID-19. Clones were sequenced by immunoSEQ multiplex PCR, and TCRdb holds only the in-frame ones, with some missing. The top ten clones hold roughly 10% of a sample with 95,000 to 100,000 clones, around 87% of them seen once. The TCR was taken from a woman aged 30 to 39 with acute or convalescent COVID-19. Material: peripheral blood.

Here the CDR3 reads CASSFGRGQEQFF. In DNA, the CDR3 is TGTGCCAGCAGCTTTGGGCGGGGCCAGGAGCAGTTCTTC. V is TRBV5-4 and J is TRBJ2-1; possible D gene TRBD2, 6 bases. The V and J ends lost 2 bases and 10 bases respectively, with 13 bases between them. The CDR3 is 13 residues long. From germline, CDR1 is SGHNT and CDR2 YYREEE (reference sequence).